This TCR beta chain was sequenced during a study of circulating CD8 cells and anti-PD-1 response in melanoma. Live CD3+CD8+TCRalphabeta+ cells were sorted into four subsets by PD-1 and/or TIGIT. Each library started from approximately 15 ng of total RNA using the QIAseq Immune Repertoire TCR panel. In TCRdb, the reads were re-called with MiXCR into one record per CDR3 protein. The sample holds about 990 distinct CDR3 sequences, around a tenth seen once. Specimen: CD8+ T cells from PBMCs, collected at baseline or after one month of anti-PD-1 therapy (not recorded which). The receptor's source is a human donor with melanoma.

The CDR3 nucleotides are TGTGCCAGCAGTACCGGACAGGGTCAAGAGACCCAGTACTTC. This encodes CASSTGQGQETQYF. The chain is built from TRBV12-3 or TRBV12-4 and TRBJ2-5; 8 bases are a match to TRBD1. The length of the CDR3 is 14 residues. The V segment lost 5 bases and the J segment 2 bases; nucleotides outside the gene matches: 4.